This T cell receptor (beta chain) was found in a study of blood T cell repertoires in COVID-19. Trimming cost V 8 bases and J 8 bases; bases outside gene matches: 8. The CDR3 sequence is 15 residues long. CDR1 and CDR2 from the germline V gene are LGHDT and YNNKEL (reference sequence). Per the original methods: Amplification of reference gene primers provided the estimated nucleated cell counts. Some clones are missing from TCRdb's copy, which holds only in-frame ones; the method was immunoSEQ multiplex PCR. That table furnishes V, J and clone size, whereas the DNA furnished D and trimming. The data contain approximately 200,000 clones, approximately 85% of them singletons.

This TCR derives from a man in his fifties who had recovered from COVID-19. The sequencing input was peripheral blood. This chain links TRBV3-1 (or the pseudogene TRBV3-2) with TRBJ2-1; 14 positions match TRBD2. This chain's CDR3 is CASRTSGRRVHEQFF. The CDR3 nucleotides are TGTGCCAGCCGGACTAGCGGGAGGAGGGTCCATGAGCAGTTCTTC.